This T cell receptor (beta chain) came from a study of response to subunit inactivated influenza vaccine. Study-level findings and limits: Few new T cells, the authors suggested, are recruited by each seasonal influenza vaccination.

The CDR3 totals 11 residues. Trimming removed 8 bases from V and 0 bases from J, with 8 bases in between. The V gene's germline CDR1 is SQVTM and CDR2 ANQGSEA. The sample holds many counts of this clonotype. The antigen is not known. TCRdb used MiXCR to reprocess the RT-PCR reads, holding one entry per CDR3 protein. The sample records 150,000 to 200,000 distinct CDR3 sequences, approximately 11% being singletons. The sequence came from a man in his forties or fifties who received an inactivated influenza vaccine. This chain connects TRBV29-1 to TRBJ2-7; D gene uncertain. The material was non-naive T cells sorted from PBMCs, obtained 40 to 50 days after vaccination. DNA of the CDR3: TGCAGCCGAAAGGGCTCCTACGAGCAGTACTTC. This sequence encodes CSRKGSYEQYF.